A single sample gave rise to the 27 T cell receptor beta chains below, sequenced in a study of regulatory T cells in long-lasting Graves disease. Sequencing libraries for TCR beta were prepared with iRepertoire HTBI primers and Arm-PCR of CDR3 regions. TCRdb ran MiXCR on the multiplex PCR reads and lists one entry per CDR3 protein. The table lists about 420,000 distinct CDR3 sequences, about a quarter of them singletons. Time point here: persistent/refractory GD, antithyroid drugs over 5 years with positive TRAb. Isolated PBMC RNA provided the starting material for the TCR library. The material sequenced was peripheral blood mononuclear cells (PBMCs), taken when the disease was refractory, from a patient treated with antithyroid drugs. Source of these receptors: a female donor with Graves disease.

This clonotype has a handful of counts. The V call is TRBV12-3 or TRBV12-4, the J call TRBJ2-3; 9 bases line up with TRBD1. CDR3 length: 20 residues. V was pared by 1 base and J by 0 bases, with 14 bases of the junction left unmatched. For the CDR3, the DNA is TGTGCCAGCAGTTTAGGGACAGGGGTAGCGGGTGGGGGTAGCACAGATACGCAGTATTTT. Protein product: CASSLGTGVAGGGSTDTQYF.

This clonotype has a handful of counts. The chain links TRBV7-2 to TRBJ2-7, with 8 bases fitting TRBD2. This CDR3 is built from 13 residues. J gave up 6 bases and V 5 bases, and 6 bases lay outside the gene matches. Germline V gene data show CDR1 as SGHTA and CDR2 as FQGNSA. CDR3 bases: TGTGCCAGCAGCCCCCGGACTAGCTCCGAGCAGTACTTC. Translated, it gives CASSPRTSSEQYF.

The chain employs TRBV28 and TRBJ2-7; D not certain. V lost 9 bases and J 3 bases, leaving 18 bases between the germline ends. The CDR3 runs to 14 residues. CDR1 MDHEN and CDR2 SYDVKM come from the germline V gene. CDR3 nucleotides: TGTGCCAGTAAATCGGCGGTCCCGATCTACGAGCAGTACTTC. Its translation: CASKSAVPIYEQYF.

V gene TRBV25-1 combines with J gene TRBJ2-5; 8 bases agree with TRBD1. CDR1 and CDR2 (germline): MGHDK, SYGVNS. The junction had 8 bases not matched to a gene; V was cut back by 6 bases and J by 5 bases. CDR3 size: 14 residues. The CDR3 DNA follows: TGTGCCAGCAGATCCAGGGGGCTTTGGGAGACCCAGTACTTC. Translated, it gives CASRSRGLWETQYF.

CDR3 DNA: TGTGCCAGCAGTTTAACCTCAGGAGTAGAGCAGTACTTC. Its protein is CASSLTSGVEQYF. V and J are TRBV27 and TRBJ2-7, with D hard to call. Trimming shortened V by 2 bases and J by 7 bases, and 12 bases separated the two germline ends. This CDR3 region has 13 residues. Germline loops: CDR1 MNHEY, CDR2 SMNVEV (reference sequence).

This clonotype was counted only a few times. V usage is TRBV10-3 and J usage is TRBJ1-2, with D hard to call. Trimming cost V 0 bases and J 6 bases, with 8 bases left between them. The V gene's germline CDR1 is ENHRY and CDR2 SYGVKD. CDR3 length: 13 amino acids. The CDR3 sequence: CAISESKVDGYTF. CDR3 DNA: TGTGCCATCAGTGAGTCGAAAGTGGATGGCTACACCTTC.

As to this clonotype: The junction departs from the called germline gene at one end, perhaps through a read error. The chain has TRBV2 and TRBJ2-7; D gene ambiguous. This CDR3 has 11 amino acids. Germline-derived CDR1 and CDR2 are SNHLY and FYNNEI. The CDR3 spells CAGSGNYEQYF. The CDR3 nucleotides are TGTGCCGGCAGTGGGAACTACGAGCAGTACTTC.

This clonotype was seen more than once but under ten times. CDR3 sequence (DNA): TGTGCCAGCAGTTATCTAACAGGGGACGGAAACACCATATATTTT. It codes for CASSYLTGDGNTIYF. V and J are TRBV27 and TRBJ1-3, with 7 bases lining up with TRBD1. Germline V gene data show CDR1 as MNHEY and CDR2 as SMNVEV (reference sequence). The CDR3 is 15 amino acids. Trimming took 4 bases from V and 4 from J; bases not matched to a gene: 7.

This clonotype was seen repeatedly, ten times or more. The J gene is TRBJ2-7, the V gene TRBV28, with TRBD1 matching 7 bases. The CDR3 spans 15 residues. Germline V CDR1 and CDR2: MDHEN, SYDVKM. The trim removed 5 bases at V and 1 base at J, leaving 8 bases unmatched. CDR3 bases: TGTGCCAGCAGTGGAGCCGGGACAGCTTCCTACGAGCAGTACTTC. Translating it yields CASSGAGTASYEQYF.

Many counts were recorded for this clonotype. This chain links TRBV2 with TRBJ2-5; 8 positions agree with TRBD2. The CDR3 contains 15 residues. CDR1 is SNHLY, CDR2 FYNNEI, per germline. The junction had 7 bases not matched to a gene; V was cut back by 3 bases and J by 4 bases. CDR3 DNA sequence: TGTGCCAGCAGTGATGACGGGAGGGCCGCAGAGACCCAGTACTTC. Translated, it gives CASSDDGRAAETQYF.

The chain joins TRBV6-5 to TRBJ2-2, with a weak D call TRBD1 (5 bases). V lost 2 bases to trimming and J lost 6 bases, with 7 bases between them. The germline CDR1 and CDR2 sequences are MNHEY and SVGAGI. This CDR3 spans 13 amino acids. CDR3 sequence (DNA): TGTGCCAGCAGTTACATAGGGGCCGGGGAGCTGTTTTTT. Protein product: CASSYIGAGELFF.

The chain links TRBV27 to TRBJ2-2, with 12 bases lining up with TRBD2. Germline lookup yields CDR1 MNHEY and CDR2 SMNVEV (reference sequence). V lost 5 bases to trimming and J lost 4 bases; unmatched junction nucleotides: 8. This CDR3 spans 17 amino acids. CDR3 DNA: TGTGCCAGCAGTCCACGCTCACTAGCGGGAGGCACCGGGGAGCTGTTTTTT. This encodes CASSPRSLAGGTGELFF.

The J gene is TRBJ2-2, the V gene TRBV30, with 9 nucleotides matching TRBD1. Germline V gene sequence: CDR1 GTSNPN, CDR2 SVGIG (reference sequence). CDR3 length: 14 amino acids. V shed 5 bases and J 5 bases; nucleotides not matched to a gene: 6. This CDR3 reads CAWGAGTGTGELFF. CDR3 coding DNA: TGTGCCTGGGGGGCCGGGACAGGGACCGGGGAGCTGTTTTTT.

This clonotype was seen a handful of times. V usage is TRBV28 and J usage is TRBJ2-7; a possible D gene is TRBD2 (5 bases). The germline V gene encodes CDR1 MDHEN and CDR2 SYDVKM. Trimming stripped 5 bases from V and 3 bases from J, with 11 bases between. The CDR3 has 13 amino acids. CDR3 amino acids: CASSDSGSYEQYF. The CDR3 region has the DNA TGTGCCAGCAGTGACTCGGGGAGCTACGAGCAGTACTTC.

This rearrangement joins TRBV6-2 or TRBV6-3 to TRBJ2-5, with a weak D call TRBD2 (5 bases). CDR1 is MNHEY and CDR2 is SVGEGT in the germline V gene. Trimming shortened V by 4 bases and J by 13 bases, and 25 bases separated the two germline ends. This CDR3 spans 15 amino acids. CDR3 bases: TGTGCCAGCAGTTTCATGGCGGGCCAGCCAAGAGTAGTGTACTTC. Protein: CASSFMAGQPRVVYF.

This chain's CDR3 is CASSLGKGEEQYF. In DNA, the CDR3 is TGTGCCAGCAGCTTAGGCAAGGGAGAAGAGCAGTACTTC. This sequence joins TRBV7-8 and TRBJ2-7; tentative D call: TRBD2 (5 bases). The V gene lost 1 base and the J gene lost 7 bases, with 11 bases spanning the gap. The germline CDR1 and CDR2 sequences are SGHVS and FQNEAQ. This CDR3 spans 13 amino acids.

The chain couples TRBV7-3 to TRBJ1-2; a weak D match, TRBD1 (5 bases). Germline V lookup: CDR1 SGHTA, CDR2 FQGTGA. V lost 2 bases and J lost 4, with 17 bases in between. The CDR3 loop spans 16 amino acids. This CDR3 is CASSLYGTGDGYGYTF. Written as DNA, the CDR3 is TGTGCCAGCAGCTTATACGGGACGGGGGATGGCTATGGCTACACCTTC.

The genes are TRBV9 and TRBJ2-5, with TRBD1 as a possible D gene (6 bases). Germline lookup yields CDR1 SGDLS and CDR2 YYNGEE. V lost 2 bases to trimming and J lost 0 bases, with 17 bases between them. The CDR3 is made up of 17 amino acids. CDR3 DNA sequence: TGTGCCAGCAGCGTTAGCAGATTCAGGGGAGACCAAGAGACCCAGTACTTC. It specifies CASSVSRFRGDQETQYF.

This clonotype was seen ten or more times. The CDR3 DNA reads TGTGCCAGCAGTTCCCGGGCAGCCGGGGACTATGGCTACACCTTC. Its protein product is CASSSRAAGDYGYTF. The rearrangement joins TRBV12-3 or TRBV12-4 to TRBJ1-2, with unresolved D. V lost 4 bases and J 3 bases, leaving 15 bases between the germline ends. The CDR3 sequence is 15 residues long.

V gene TRBV29-1 combines with J gene TRBJ1-1; no clear D. The CDR3 runs to 12 residues. From germline, CDR1 is SQVTM and CDR2 ANQGSEA. V was trimmed by 4 bases and J by 2 bases, leaving 8 bases between them. The CDR3 loop is CSVGKGNTEAFF. In DNA form, the CDR3 reads TGCAGCGTTGGGAAGGGTAACACTGAAGCTTTCTTT.

This chain connects TRBV20-1 to TRBJ2-5, with D possibly being TRBD1 (5 bases). The V end was cut by 0 bases, the J end by 5 bases, with 16 bases between. CDR1 is DFQATT and CDR2 is SNEGSKA in the germline V gene (reference sequence). This CDR3 region has 15 residues. The chain's CDR3 is CSARDGANPGETQYF. The DNA of the CDR3 is TGCAGTGCTAGAGATGGGGCTAACCCCGGGGAGACCCAGTACTTC.

This clonotype was recorded only once. The chain employs TRBV28 and TRBJ2-2; D might be TRBD1 (6 bases). V gave up 5 bases and J gave up 4 bases, with 11 bases separating them. The CDR3 length is 14 residues. Germline CDR1 and CDR2: MDHEN and SYDVKM. The CDR3 nucleotides read TGTGCCAGCAGTGGAACAGGGCCCACCGGGGAGCTGTTTTTT. Its translation is CASSGTGPTGELFF.

This clonotype has only a few counts. The chain couples TRBV25-1 to TRBJ1-4, with D tentatively TRBD1 (6 bases). The V and J ends lost 1 base and 7 bases respectively, with 19 bases between them. The CDR3 length is 17 residues. The germline gives CDR1 MGHDK, CDR2 SYGVNS. The CDR3 nucleotides are TGTGCCAGCAGTGAATCCATCCGGGACAATTCATTTGAAAAACTGTTTTTT. Protein sequence: CASSESIRDNSFEKLFF.

This clonotype was seen a handful of times. The CDR3 DNA is TGTGCCAGCAGTTTATTTGTGACGGATGGTAATTCACCCCTCCACTTT. Translated, it gives CASSLFVTDGNSPLHF. The rearrangement joins TRBV12-3 or TRBV12-4 to TRBJ1-6; D gene ambiguous. V lost 2 bases, J lost 6 bases, and 14 bases lay in between. The CDR3 loop spans 16 amino acids.

This chain connects TRBV6-1 to TRBJ2-3, with 10 bases lining up with TRBD1. Germline V lookup: CDR1 MNHNS, CDR2 SASEGT. There are 15 residues in the CDR3. The junction had 10 bases not matched to a gene; V was cut back by 7 bases and J by 6 bases. The CDR3 reads CASIRRQGASDTQYF. The CDR3 region has the DNA TGTGCCAGCATAAGACGACAGGGGGCGTCGGATACGCAGTATTTT.

There are a few counts of this clonotype. The J gene is TRBJ1-2, the V gene TRBV5-1, with D maybe TRBD1 (5 bases). Germline V gene data show CDR1 as SGHRS and CDR2 as YFSETQ. V lost 3 bases and J lost 6, with 21 bases in between. This CDR3 is built from 16 residues. CDR3 protein: CASSSGSWDWGDGYTF. The CDR3 DNA reads TGCGCCAGCAGCTCCGGGTCTTGGGACTGGGGTGATGGCTACACCTTC. Together with reference TRBV5-1 and TRBJ1-2, the CDR3 gives the full variable domain: KAGVTQTPRYLIKTRGQQVTLSCSPISGHRSVSWYQQTPGQGLQFLFEYFSETQRNKGNFPGRFSGRQFSNSRSEMNVSTLELGDSALYLCASSSGSWDWGDGYTFGSGTRLTVV.

This clonotype was found many times. The V call is TRBV5-4, the J call TRBJ2-5; tentatively, D is TRBD2 (6 bases). V was shortened by 3 bases and J by 1 base, with 10 bases between the two germline ends. The CDR3 length is 14 residues. Germline V lookup: CDR1 SGHNT, CDR2 YYREEE (reference sequence). CDR3 protein: CASSSRDFQETQYF. CDR3 nucleotide sequence: TGTGCCAGCAGCTCACGGGACTTCCAAGAGACCCAGTACTTC.